This TCR beta chain was observed in a study of beta chain features in type 1 diabetes. Study observations and caveats: Naive, central memory and regulatory TCRB repertoires appeared more similar among patients than healthy donors. A potential influence of HLA type upon TCRB rearrangement remained unresolved herein. Among all four CD4+ subsets, Type 1 diabetes patients had TCRB CDR3s that were moderately but significantly shorter.

This CDR3 contains 16 residues. The ends lost 5 bases at V and 5 bases at J; junction bases unmatched: 9. Germline CDR1 reads SEHNR; CDR2 reads FQNEAQ (reference sequence). Of the isolated RNA, all was reverse transcribed, and so the sequenced material was expressed TCRB transcripts. Sequenced by immunoSEQ multiplex PCR; TCRdb stores in-frame clones only, minus some. Among roughly 280,000 clones listed, roughly a quarter were seen once. A remark on this clone: Its target is not known.

The genes are TRBV7-9 and TRBJ2-5; 12 bases align to TRBD2. The sequencing input was naive CD4+ T cells from blood. The origin of this receptor is a woman in her 30s with type 1 diabetes. This CDR3 reads CASSTLTSGRMETQYF. For the CDR3, the DNA is TGTGCCAGCAGCACCCTGACTAGCGGGAGAATGGAGACCCAGTACTTC.